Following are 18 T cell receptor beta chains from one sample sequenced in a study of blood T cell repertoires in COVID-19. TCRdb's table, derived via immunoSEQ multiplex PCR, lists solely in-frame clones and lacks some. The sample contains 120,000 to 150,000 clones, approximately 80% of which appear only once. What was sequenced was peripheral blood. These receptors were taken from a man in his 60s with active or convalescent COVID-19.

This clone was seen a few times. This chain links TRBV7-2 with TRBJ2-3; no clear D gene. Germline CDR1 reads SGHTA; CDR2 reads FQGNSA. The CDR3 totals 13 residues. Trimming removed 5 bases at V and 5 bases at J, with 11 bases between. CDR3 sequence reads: CASSLTVQDTQYF. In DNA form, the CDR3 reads TGTGCCAGCAGCCTGACTGTCCAAGATACGCAGTATTTT.

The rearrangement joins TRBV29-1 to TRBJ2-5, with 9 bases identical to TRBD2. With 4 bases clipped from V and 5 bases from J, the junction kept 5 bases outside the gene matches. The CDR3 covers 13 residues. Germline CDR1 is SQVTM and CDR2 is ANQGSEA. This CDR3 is CSVGRTSDETQYF. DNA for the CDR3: TGCAGCGTTGGGAGGACTAGCGACGAGACCCAGTACTTC.

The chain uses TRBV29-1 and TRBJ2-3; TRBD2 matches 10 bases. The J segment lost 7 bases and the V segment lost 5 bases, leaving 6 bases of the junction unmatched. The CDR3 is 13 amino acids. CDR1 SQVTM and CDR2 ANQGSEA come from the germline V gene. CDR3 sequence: CSVLLAGVNTQYF. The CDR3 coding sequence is TGCAGCGTTCTCCTAGCGGGAGTAAATACGCAGTATTTT.

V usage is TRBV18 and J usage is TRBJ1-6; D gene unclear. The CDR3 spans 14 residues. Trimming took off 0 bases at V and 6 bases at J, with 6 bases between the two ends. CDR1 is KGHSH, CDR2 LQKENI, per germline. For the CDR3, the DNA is TGTGCCAGCTCACCACCTCTCTCTAATTCACCCCTCCACTTT. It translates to CASSPPLSNSPLHF.

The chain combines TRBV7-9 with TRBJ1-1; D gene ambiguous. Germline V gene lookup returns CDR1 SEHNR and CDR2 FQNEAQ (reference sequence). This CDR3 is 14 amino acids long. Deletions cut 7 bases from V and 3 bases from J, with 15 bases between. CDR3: CASTPGDGDTEAFF. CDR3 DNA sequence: TGTGCCAGCACCCCCGGGGATGGAGACACTGAAGCTTTCTTT. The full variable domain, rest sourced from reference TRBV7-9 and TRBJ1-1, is DTGVSQNPRHKITKRGQNVTFRCDPISEHNRLYWYRQTLGQGPEFLTYFQNEAQLEKSRLLSDRFSAERPKGSFSTLEIQRTEQGDSAMYLCASTPGDGDTEAFFGQGTRLTVV.

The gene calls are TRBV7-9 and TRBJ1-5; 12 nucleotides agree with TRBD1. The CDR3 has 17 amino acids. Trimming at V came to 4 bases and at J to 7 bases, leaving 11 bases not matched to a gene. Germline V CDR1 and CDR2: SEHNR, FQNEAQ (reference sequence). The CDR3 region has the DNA TGTGCCAGCAGCTCGGGGACAGGGGGCGAATATACGCAGCCCCAGCATTTT. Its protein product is CASSSGTGGEYTQPQHF.

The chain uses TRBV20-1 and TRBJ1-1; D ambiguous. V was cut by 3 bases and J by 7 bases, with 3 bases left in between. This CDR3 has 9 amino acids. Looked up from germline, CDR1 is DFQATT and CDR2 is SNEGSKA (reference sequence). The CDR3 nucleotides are TGCAGTGCTAGTTATGAAGCTTTCTTT. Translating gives CSASYEAFF.

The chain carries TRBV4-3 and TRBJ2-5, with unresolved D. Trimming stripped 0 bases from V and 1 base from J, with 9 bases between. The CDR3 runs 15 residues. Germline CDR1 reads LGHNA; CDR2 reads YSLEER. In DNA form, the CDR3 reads TGCGCCAGCAGCCAAGATTACAGAACCCAAGAGACCCAGTACTTC. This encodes CASSQDYRTQETQYF.

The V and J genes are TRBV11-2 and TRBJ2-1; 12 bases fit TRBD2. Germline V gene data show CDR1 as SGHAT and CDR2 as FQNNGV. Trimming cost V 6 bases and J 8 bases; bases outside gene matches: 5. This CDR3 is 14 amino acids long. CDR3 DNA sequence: TGTGCCAGCAGTCTAGCGGGAGGGCCCCATGAGCAGTTCTTC. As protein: CASSLAGGPHEQFF.

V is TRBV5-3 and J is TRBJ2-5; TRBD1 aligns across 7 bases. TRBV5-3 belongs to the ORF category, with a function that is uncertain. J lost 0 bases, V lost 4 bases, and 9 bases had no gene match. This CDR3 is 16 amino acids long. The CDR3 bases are TGTGCCAGAAGCCCACTACTCACAGGGGACCAAGAGACCCAGTACTTC. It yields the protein CARSPLLTGDQETQYF.

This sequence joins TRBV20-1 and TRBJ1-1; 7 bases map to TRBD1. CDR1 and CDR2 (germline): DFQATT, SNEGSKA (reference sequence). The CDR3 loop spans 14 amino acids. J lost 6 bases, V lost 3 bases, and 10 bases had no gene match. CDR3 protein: CSASWGTADPEAFF. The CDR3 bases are TGCAGTGCTAGTTGGGGGACAGCTGACCCTGAAGCTTTCTTT.

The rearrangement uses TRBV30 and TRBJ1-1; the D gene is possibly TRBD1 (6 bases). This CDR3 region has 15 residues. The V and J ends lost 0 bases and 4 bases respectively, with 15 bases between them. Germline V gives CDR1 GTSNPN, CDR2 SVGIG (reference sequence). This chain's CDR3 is CAWSVPTGTITEAFF. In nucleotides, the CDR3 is TGTGCCTGGAGTGTACCGACAGGAACCATCACTGAAGCTTTCTTT.

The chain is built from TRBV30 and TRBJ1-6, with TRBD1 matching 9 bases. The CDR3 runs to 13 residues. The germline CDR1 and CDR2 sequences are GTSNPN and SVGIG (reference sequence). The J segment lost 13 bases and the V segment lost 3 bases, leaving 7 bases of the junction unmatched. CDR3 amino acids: CAWRRDRDSPLHF. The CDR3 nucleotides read TGTGCCTGGAGGAGGGACAGGGACTCCCCCCTCCACTTT.

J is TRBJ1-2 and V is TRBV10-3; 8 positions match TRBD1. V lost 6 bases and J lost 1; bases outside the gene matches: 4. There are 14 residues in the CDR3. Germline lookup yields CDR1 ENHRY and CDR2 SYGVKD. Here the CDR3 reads CAIRGDRSNYGYTF. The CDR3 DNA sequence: TGTGCCATCAGAGGGGACAGGAGTAACTATGGCTACACCTTC.

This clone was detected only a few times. CDR3 loop: CASSAAGTGGQPQHF. In DNA, the CDR3 is TGTGCCAGCAGCGCGGCCGGGACAGGGGGTCAGCCCCAGCATTTT. V is TRBV9 and J is TRBJ1-5; 11 bases map to TRBD1. Losses at the gene ends were 3 bases for V and 6 bases for J; bases not matched to a gene: 5. CDR1 and CDR2 from the germline V gene are SGDLS and YYNGEE. CDR3 length: 15 amino acids. The entire variable domain, with the rest obtained from reference TRBV9 and TRBJ1-5, is as follows: DSGVTQTPKHLITATGQRVTLRCSPRSGDLSVYWYQQSLDQGLQFLIQYYNGEERAKGNILERFSAQQFPDLHSELNLSSLELGDSALYFCASSAAGTGGQPQHFGDGTRLSIL.

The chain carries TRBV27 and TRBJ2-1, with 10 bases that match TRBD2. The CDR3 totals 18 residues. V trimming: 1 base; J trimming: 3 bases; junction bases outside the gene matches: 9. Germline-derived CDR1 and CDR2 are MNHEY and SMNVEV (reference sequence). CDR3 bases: TGTGCCAGCAGTTTATATCCGGGTAGCGGGAGGAGCTACAATGAGCAGTTCTTC. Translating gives CASSLYPGSGRSYNEQFF.

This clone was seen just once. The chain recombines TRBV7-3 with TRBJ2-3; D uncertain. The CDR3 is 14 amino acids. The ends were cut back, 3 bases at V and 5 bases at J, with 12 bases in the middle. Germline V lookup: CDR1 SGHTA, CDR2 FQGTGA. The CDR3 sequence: CASSLASIRDTQYF. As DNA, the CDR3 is TGTGCCAGCAGCTTGGCTAGTATAAGAGATACGCAGTATTTT.

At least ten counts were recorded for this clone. The CDR3 loop is CASSFFLASGRLIHNEQYF. The CDR3 DNA reads TGTGCCAGCAGTTTTTTCTTAGCTAGCGGGAGATTGATACACAACGAGCAGTACTTC. The chain links TRBV6-2 or TRBV6-3 to TRBJ2-7; 10 bases are a match to TRBD2. This CDR3 is built from 19 residues. Trimming at V came to 4 bases and at J to 5 bases, leaving 20 bases not matched to a gene. Germline loops: CDR1 MNHEY, CDR2 SVGEGT.